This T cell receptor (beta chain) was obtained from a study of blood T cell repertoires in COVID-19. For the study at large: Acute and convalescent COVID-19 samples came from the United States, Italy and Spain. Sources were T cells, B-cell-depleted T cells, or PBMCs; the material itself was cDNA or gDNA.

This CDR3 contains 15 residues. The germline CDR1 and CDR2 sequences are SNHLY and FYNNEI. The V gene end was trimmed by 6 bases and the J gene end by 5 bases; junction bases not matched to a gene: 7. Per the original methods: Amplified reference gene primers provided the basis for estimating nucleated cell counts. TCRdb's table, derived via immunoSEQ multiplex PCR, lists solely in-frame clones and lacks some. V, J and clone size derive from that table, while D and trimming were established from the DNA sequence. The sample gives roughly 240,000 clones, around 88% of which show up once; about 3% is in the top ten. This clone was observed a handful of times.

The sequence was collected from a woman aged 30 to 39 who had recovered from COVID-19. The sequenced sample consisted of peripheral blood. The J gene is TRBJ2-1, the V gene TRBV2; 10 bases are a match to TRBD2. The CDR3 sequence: CASRVRLAGHNEQFF. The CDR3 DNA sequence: TGTGCCAGCAGGGTTCGACTAGCGGGCCACAATGAGCAGTTCTTC.